What follows are 4 T cell receptor beta chains derived from one specimen sequenced in a study of PD-1 blockade in classical Hodgkin lymphoma. Every single patient, without exception, relapsed after autologous stem cell transplantation, and brentuximab vedotin exposure varied. TCRdb's copy holds only in-frame clones and misses some; the assay was immunoSEQ multiplex PCR. The sample shows about 76,000 clones, roughly nine tenths of them seen only once. The sequencing used peripheral blood mononuclear cells (PBMCs), collected at baseline. These receptors were obtained from a human donor with classical Hodgkin lymphoma.

DNA for the CDR3: TGTGCCAGCAGTGGAAGCTATGGCTACACCTTC. Its translation is CASSGSYGYTF. The gene calls are TRBV28 and TRBJ1-2, with unresolved D. The length of the CDR3 is 11 residues. The V end lost 5 bases, the J end lost 4 bases, and 5 bases lay between the germline ends. Germline-derived CDR1 and CDR2 are MDHEN and SYDVKM.

In this sample, this clone turned up a few times. The chain couples TRBV5-6 to TRBJ1-2; no definite D call. The CDR3 covers 14 residues. The germline CDR1 and CDR2 sequences are SGHDT and YYEEEE. The ends were cut back, 1 base at V and 3 bases at J, with 10 bases in the middle. CDR3 in amino acids: CASSLRGYYYGYTF. Here the CDR3 DNA reads TGTGCCAGCAGCTTGCGAGGCTATTACTATGGCTACACCTTC.

J is TRBJ2-1 and V is TRBV6-5, with a possible D match to TRBD1 (5 bases). The CDR3 loop spans 12 amino acids. Germline V gene sequence: CDR1 MNHEY, CDR2 SVGAGI. V was shortened by 6 bases and J by 9 bases, with 12 bases between the two germline ends. CDR3 region: CASRLGATEQFF. In nucleotides, the CDR3 is TGTGCCAGCAGGCTAGGGGCGACTGAGCAGTTCTTC.

This clone was seen only once. The rearrangement joins TRBV30 to TRBJ1-3, with no clear D. The CDR3 is 13 residues long. CDR1 GTSNPN and CDR2 SVGIG come from the germline V gene (reference sequence). With 0 bases removed from V and 4 bases from J, the gap between germline ends came to 7 bases. CDR3 coding DNA: TGTGCCTGGAGTGTAGGATGGGGAAACACCATATATTTT. This sequence encodes CAWSVGWGNTIYF.